The rows below give T cell receptor beta chains drawn from one sample of a study of beta chain features in type 1 diabetes. TCRdb keeps only in-frame clones here, not all; method: immunoSEQ multiplex PCR. This sample has around 340,000 clones, with roughly a fifth found just once. Source material: naive CD4+ T cells from blood. The origin of the receptors is a woman aged 18-29 years in good health. Each CDR3 is given with its conserved first and last residue.

v_call: TRBV25-1
cdr3_aa: CASSGGGSGYTF

v_call: TRBV5-4
cdr3_aa: CASSPTSGSIYNEQFF

v_call: TRBV18
cdr3_aa: CASSRDRSSTDTQYF

v_call: TRBV28
cdr3_aa: CASSLGPYEQFF

v_call: TRBV6-6
cdr3_aa: CASSYSTQSYTF

v_call: TRBV5-6
cdr3_aa: CASSLTSGGEDIQYF

v_call: TRBV7-2
cdr3_aa: CASSLAPGGNNEQFF

v_call: TRBV2
cdr3_aa: CASKTGTQGETQYF

v_call: TRBV11-1
cdr3_aa: CASSLHGDSEQYF

v_call: TRBV6-4
cdr3_aa: CAPARDTQYF

v_call: TRBV7-2
cdr3_aa: CASGTGKHEQYF

v_call: TRBV7-9
cdr3_aa: CASSQVGQPNIQYF

v_call: TRBV5-4
cdr3_aa: CASSLRAGVNTEAFF

v_call: TRBV14
cdr3_aa: CASSQVGAIQKGYTF

v_call: TRBV5-4
cdr3_aa: CASSLVATGPYGYTF

v_call: TRBV18
cdr3_aa: CASSPSTGGTQETQYF

v_call: TRBV29-1
cdr3_aa: CSVAGLANTEQYF

v_call: TRBV18
cdr3_aa: CASSPTQGARTGELFF

v_call: TRBV18
cdr3_aa: CASSPAGTTGANVLTF

v_call: TRBV30
cdr3_aa: CAWSVGVSGNTIYF

v_call: TRBV29-1
cdr3_aa: CSARDTDNQPQHF

v_call: TRBV19
cdr3_aa: CASRVQDQETQYF

v_call: TRBV30
cdr3_aa: CAWNRRDTQYF

v_call: TRBV5-4
cdr3_aa: CASSPKTDNEQFF

v_call: TRBV30
cdr3_aa: CAWCRGGVADTQYF

v_call: TRBV5-4
cdr3_aa: CASSPPVGTGETQYF

v_call: TRBV28
cdr3_aa: CASSLGQNTEAFF

v_call: TRBV30
cdr3_aa: CAWSVYPITEAFF